This T cell receptor (beta chain) was recorded in a study of T-cell memory formation after mild COVID-19 (dated by TCRdb to 2020 to 2022). General notes on the study: TCR sequence clusters from the two donors were largely donor specific. Longitudinal TCRalpha and TCRbeta repertoire sequencing tracked T-cell clones expanding and contracting after mild COVID-19 in a couple of donors. Two young, previously healthy adult volunteers, one female and one male, were included in the cohort. Results and caveats for the whole study, not just this receptor: Only a couple of mild cases were covered by the study, and larger cohorts that include severe cases with pre-infection samples were considered necessary. The detection of some responding clones in pre-infection memory suggests that pre-existing cross-reactive memory T cells joined the SARS-CoV-2 response. Contracting CD4+ clones were located mainly in the CM and EM memory subsets, whereas CD8+ clones were found to be enriched in EMRA. Clones contracting from day 15 to 85 had balanced CD4/CD8 phenotypes, while a second wave expanding from day 15 to 37 was biased towards CD4+. The second-wave clones that peaked on day 37 were not confirmed to be SARS-CoV-2 specific.

TCRdb shows the sequencer as Illumina NovaSeq 6000. Using 5'RACE with constant-segment primers, TCRalpha and TCRbeta cDNA libraries were constructed, with sample barcodes and unique molecular identifiers added in the process. Trizol reagent was used to extract RNA from every sample. Amplification of the libraries took two PCR steps, and the second step added a second sample barcode plus Illumina TruSeq adapters. Sequencing of the libraries was done on an Illumina NovaSeq, producing 2 x 150 bp paired-end reads. On the authors' methods: Demultiplexing of reads and collapsing into UMI-guided consensus sequences were performed with migec v1.2.7. Using mixcr v2.1.11, UMI consensuses were aligned to TRA and TRB V and J templates and then assembled into clonotypes. A clonotype was counted as expanded or contracted only if both edgeR and NoisET called the change significant, with noise models trained on biological replicates. For edgeR calls, the thresholds were a false discovery rate-adjusted p below 0.01 and a log2 fold-change of 1. PCA with hierarchical clustering of max-normalized trajectories of the 1000 most abundant clonotypes was used as exploratory dynamics analysis. The CD4 or CD8 phenotype of responding clones was assigned using the separately sequenced CD4+ and CD8+ repertoires. The public reads were reprocessed in TCRdb via fastp at Q25 and MiXCR, keeping in-frame beta chains. Under each unique CDR3 protein, matching rows form one entry showing the most common genes and DNA. These V and J calls are TCRdb output, not the study's own analysis. In all, the sample holds around 310,000 distinct CDR3 sequences, and 15% to 20% of those were seen once. In total, the top ten clones hold about a fifth of the sample.

PBMCs were isolated by Ficoll-Paque density gradient centrifugation. Between the V and J ends, shortened by 4 bases and 1 base respectively, the junction contains 7 bases. CDR1 SGHRS and CDR2 YFSETQ were looked up in the germline V gene. Measured from the cysteine to the phenylalanine, the CDR3 is 13 residues long. The CDR3 DNA has 39 bases and is translated from base 1. There are many counts of this clonotype. The clone's antigen remains unknown. It has no much larger one-base neighbor in the sample; base qualities were not kept. The receptor was isolated from a man aged 18 to 29 who had mild COVID-19 (a few samples of this study predate the infection). The sample titles of this study are shuffled in the database, so cell type and time point are left out; the donor was told from shared clones. Recombination connected TRBV5-1 to TRBJ2-3, with an unclear D gene assignment. Material: PBMCs or a T cell subset sorted from them (not recorded which). The CDR3 protein sequence reads: CASSPQGTDTQYF. The DNA sequence follows: TGCGCCAGCAGCCCCCAAGGCACAGATACGCAGTATTTT.